This TCR beta chain was retrieved from a study of T cells after yellow fever vaccination. A universal primer site and UMIs were added as TCR cDNA was made by 5'RACE template switching. Via MiXCR, TCRdb re-called the 5' RACE reads, giving one row per CDR3 protein. The profile covers roughly 94,000 distinct CDR3 sequences, with about 8.4% appearing a single time and roughly 17% taken by the ten largest. This clonotype was detected only a few times. V dropped 4 bases and J dropped 0 bases, with 10 bases sitting between them. This CDR3 contains 16 residues. The V gene's germline CDR1 is SEHNR and CDR2 FQNEAQ (reference sequence).

The clonotype was recovered from a man aged 18 to 35 who received the YFV17D yellow fever vaccine. The sequenced sample was CD8+ T cells not binding an NS4B(214-222) dextramer, sorted from PBMCs, obtained more than 13 days after the first yellow fever vaccination. The chain joins TRBV7-9 to TRBJ2-6; D is uncertain. CDR3 in amino acids: CASSSPISSGANVLTF. DNA for the CDR3: TGTGCCAGCAGCTCGCCGATAAGCTCTGGGGCCAACGTCCTGACTTTC.